The 27 T cell receptor beta chains below come from one sample, sequenced in a study of T-cell memory formation after mild COVID-19. From the 5' RACE reads, TCRdb called clonotypes with MiXCR, one entry per CDR3 protein. The sample has 400,000 or so distinct CDR3 sequences; roughly 20% are singletons. Source material: PBMCs or a T cell subset sorted from them (not recorded which). The source of these receptors is an adult woman who had mild COVID-19 (a few samples of this study predate the infection). Cell type and time point are not known.

This clonotype turned up a few times. The chain employs TRBV25-1 and TRBJ2-5; D gene ambiguous. Germline values: CDR1 MGHDK, CDR2 SYGVNS. This CDR3 has 16 amino acids. V lost 3 bases to trimming and J lost 2 bases, with 16 bases between them. The CDR3 is CASSEPRHTTQETQYF. For the CDR3, the DNA is TGTGCCAGCAGTGAGCCGAGGCACACCACACAAGAGACCCAGTACTTC.

The chain employs TRBV5-1 and TRBJ2-7, with D unclear. This CDR3 contains 13 residues. The germline CDR1 and CDR2 sequences are SGHRS and YFSETQ. V gave up 5 bases and J gave up 1 base, with 10 bases separating them. DNA of the CDR3: TGCGCCAGCAGGGCGGTCGGGTCCTACGAGCAGTACTTC. It is translated as CASRAVGSYEQYF.

This clonotype was seen a few times. The rearrangement uses TRBV9 and TRBJ2-5; 8 bases map to TRBD1. This CDR3 is 16 amino acids long. CDR1 is SGDLS, CDR2 YYNGEE, per germline. The V and J ends lost 4 bases and 4 bases, in that order; junction bases with no gene match: 12. For the CDR3, the DNA is TGTGCCAGCAGCTATGGGCAGGGGGCAGCGATAGAGACCCAGTACTTC. Translation gives CASSYGQGAAIETQYF.

There are many counts of this clonotype. The chain employs TRBV5-1 and TRBJ2-3, with TRBD1 matching over 12 bases. Trimming took 0 bases from V and 6 from J; bases not matched to a gene: 2. The CDR3 consists of 15 residues. Germline lookup yields CDR1 SGHRS and CDR2 YFSETQ. The CDR3 sequence is CASSLVGQGADTQYF. The CDR3 DNA reads TGCGCCAGCAGCTTGGTGGGACAGGGGGCTGATACGCAGTATTTT.

This clonotype was seen at least ten times. Relative to the germline gene, one junction end is altered; a read error may explain this. This chain links TRBV7-7 with TRBJ2-2; 7 bases agree with TRBD1. The germline V gene encodes CDR1 SSHAT and CDR2 FNYEAQ (reference sequence). The CDR3 contains 13 residues. The DNA for the CDR3 is TGTGCTAGCAGCGTAGGGACAGCGGGGGAGCTGTTTTTT. Translated: CASSVGTAGELFF.

V gene TRBV5-1 combines with J gene TRBJ1-5, with 7 bases fitting TRBD1. Looked up from germline, CDR1 is SGHRS and CDR2 is YFSETQ. The junction had 9 bases not matched to a gene; V was cut back by 3 bases and J by 3 bases. This CDR3 is built from 16 residues. As DNA, the CDR3 is TGCGCCAGCAGCTCGACAGGGTTAGACTCCAATCAGCCCCAGCATTTT. Translating it yields CASSSTGLDSNQPQHF.

This chain uses TRBV12-3 or TRBV12-4 with TRBJ1-5, with D unclear. V lost 8 bases and J 2 bases, leaving 7 bases between the germline ends. This CDR3 comprises 12 residues. CDR3 in amino acids: CASQMGNQPQHF. The CDR3 coding sequence is TGTGCCAGCCAGATGGGCAATCAGCCCCAGCATTTT.

The sample holds a few counts of this clonotype. J is TRBJ2-7 and V is TRBV2; 10 nucleotides line up with TRBD1. J lost 3 bases, V lost 7 bases, and 6 bases had no gene match. The CDR3 is made up of 14 amino acids. Germline V lookup: CDR1 SNHLY, CDR2 FYNNEI. CDR3 nucleotide sequence: TGTGCCAGCACACCCCGGGACAGGGGCTACGAGCAGTACTTC. It translates to CASTPRDRGYEQYF.

Only a few counts were recorded for this clonotype. The genes are TRBV9 and TRBJ2-3; D gene uncertain. Germline V gives CDR1 SGDLS, CDR2 YYNGEE. V shed 0 bases and J shed 1 base, with 15 bases lying between them. CDR3 length: 17 amino acids. CDR3 residues: CASSVAPGWGGTDTQYF. DNA for the CDR3: TGTGCCAGCAGCGTAGCCCCCGGTTGGGGTGGCACAGATACGCAGTATTTT.

This clonotype has just a few counts. The chain combines TRBV25-1 with TRBJ2-1, with 10 nucleotides matching TRBD2. The V gene's germline CDR1 is MGHDK and CDR2 SYGVNS. This CDR3 has 19 residues. V lost 1 base, J lost 0 bases, and 9 bases stayed unmatched. The CDR3 DNA sequence: TGTGCCAGCAGTGAATGGCTAGCGGGGGCCAAGAGCTCCTACAATGAGCAGTTCTTC. Its protein is CASSEWLAGAKSSYNEQFF.

This clonotype was observed a handful of times. The chain couples TRBV29-1 to TRBJ1-2, with D uncertain. CDR1 SQVTM and CDR2 ANQGSEA come from the germline V gene. V was shortened by 7 bases and J by 1 base, with 7 bases between the two germline ends. The CDR3 has 11 amino acids. CDR3 sequence: CSAASNYGYTF. Written as DNA, the CDR3 is TGCAGCGCAGCAAGTAACTATGGCTACACCTTC.

The rearrangement uses TRBV7-9 and TRBJ1-4; D is ambiguous. V lost 6 bases and J lost 8, with 16 bases in between. The CDR3 has 14 amino acids. Germline CDR1 and CDR2: SEHNR and FQNEAQ (reference sequence). The CDR3 DNA sequence: TGTGCCAGCAGTCCGTCCGGCCCCGTGGAAAAACTGTTTTTT. As protein: CASSPSGPVEKLFF.

This clonotype was counted only a few times. The chain is built from TRBV30 and TRBJ1-1; the D is unclear. The V end was cut by 1 base, the J end by 3 bases, with 12 bases between. CDR1 and CDR2 from the germline V gene are GTSNPN and SVGIG (reference sequence). The CDR3 sequence is 14 residues long. The CDR3 coding sequence is TGTGCCTGGAGTGAGGAGCCTGGGGACACTGAAGCTTTCTTT. Protein sequence: CAWSEEPGDTEAFF.

This chain joins TRBV20-1 and TRBJ1-5; a weak D match, TRBD1 (5 bases). Germline CDR1 reads DFQATT; CDR2 reads SNEGSKA (reference sequence). Trimming pared 6 bases from V and 2 bases from J, leaving 17 bases between. The CDR3 consists of 15 residues. This CDR3 is CSAPLEKTGNQPQHF. The CDR3 DNA reads as TGCAGTGCCCCACTTGAAAAGACAGGCAATCAGCCCCAGCATTTT.

The genes are TRBV5-1 and TRBJ2-1; 10 positions match TRBD2. V lost 0 bases to trimming and J lost 8 bases; unmatched junction nucleotides: 8. Germline V CDR1 and CDR2: SGHRS, YFSETQ. This CDR3 contains 16 residues. This CDR3 reads CASSLAGSGGAHEQFF. The CDR3 nucleotides are TGCGCCAGCAGCTTGGCCGGGAGCGGGGGGGCCCATGAGCAGTTCTTC.

This clonotype was counted only a few times. The CDR3 region is CASSTGNPPAKNIQYF. CDR3 bases: TGCGCCAGCAGCACCGGGAACCCTCCGGCCAAAAACATTCAGTACTTC. This chain uses TRBV5-1 with TRBJ2-4; D might be TRBD2 (5 bases). Trimming removed 4 bases from V and 1 base from J, with 15 bases in between. Germline CDR1 SGHRS, CDR2 YFSETQ. The CDR3 is 16 residues long.

This rearrangement joins TRBV20-1 to TRBJ2-1; unclear D gene. This CDR3 is 15 amino acids long. Looked up from germline, CDR1 is DFQATT and CDR2 is SNEGSKA (reference sequence). Trimming pared 6 bases from V and 6 bases from J, leaving 21 bases between. CDR3: CSAPLLGRISNEQFF. In DNA, the CDR3 is TGCAGTGCCCCCTTATTGGGTCGGATCTCCAATGAGCAGTTCTTC.

V gene TRBV5-1 combines with J gene TRBJ1-1, with 8 bases lining up with TRBD1. Germline V lookup: CDR1 SGHRS, CDR2 YFSETQ. CDR3 size: 17 residues. Germline trimming cut 1 base from V and 1 base from J; bases unmatched to any gene: 9. The CDR3 loop is CASSLRVGQGANTEAFF. The CDR3 coding sequence is TGCGCCAGCAGCTTGAGGGTGGGGCAGGGGGCGAACACTGAAGCTTTCTTT.

The gene calls are TRBV20-1 and TRBJ1-5; D remains ambiguous. Per germline, CDR1 DFQATT and CDR2 SNEGSKA (reference sequence). V was trimmed by 1 base and J by 0 bases, leaving 13 bases between them. CDR3 length: 16 residues. Here the CDR3 reads CSARAFGLYSNQPQHF. In DNA, the CDR3 is TGCAGTGCTAGAGCTTTTGGGCTGTATAGCAATCAGCCCCAGCATTTT.

This clonotype was picked up a small number of times. The chain uses TRBV4-3 and TRBJ1-4; tentative D call: TRBD1 (5 bases). V was clipped by 5 bases and J by 4 bases, with 14 bases between them. Per the germline V gene, CDR1 is LGHNA and CDR2 is YSLEER. The CDR3 contains 15 residues. CDR3 in amino acids: CASSESTGLNEKLFF. DNA of the CDR3: TGCGCCAGCAGCGAGTCCACGGGACTTAATGAAAAACTGTTTTTT.

V is TRBV5-1 and J is TRBJ2-5; TRBD1 is a possible D gene (8 bases). Deletions cut 4 bases from V and 1 base from J, with 14 bases between. The CDR3 consists of 15 residues. Germline V gene data show CDR1 as SGHRS and CDR2 as YFSETQ. CDR3 residues: CASSRGGTGQETQYF. In DNA form, the CDR3 reads TGCGCCAGCAGCCGGGGAGGGACAGGCCAAGAGACCCAGTACTTC.

This clonotype was counted between two and nine times. The chain links TRBV2 to TRBJ2-7, with 7 bases matching TRBD1. This CDR3 is built from 16 residues. The V and J ends lost 0 bases and 7 bases, in that order; junction bases with no gene match: 12. Per the germline V gene, CDR1 is SNHLY and CDR2 is FYNNEI. CDR3 region: CASSEAGTASWVEQYF. CDR3 DNA sequence: TGTGCCAGCAGTGAAGCCGGGACAGCCAGTTGGGTGGAGCAGTACTTC.

This clonotype was seen only a few times. The rearrangement links TRBV3-1 to TRBJ2-3, with D tentatively TRBD2 (5 bases). The CDR3 contains 11 residues. V dropped 5 bases and J dropped 6 bases, with 6 bases sitting between them. CDR1 and CDR2 (germline): LGHDT, YNNKEL (reference sequence). The CDR3 reads CASSGSDTQYF. The DNA for the CDR3 is TGTGCCAGCAGCGGGAGTGATACGCAGTATTTT.

This clonotype turned up a few times. V is TRBV7-6 and J is TRBJ2-2; weak D call: TRBD2 (5 bases). This CDR3 comprises 13 residues. Germline V gives CDR1 SGHVS, CDR2 FNYEAQ. Trimming left V 1 base short and J 5 bases short, with 5 bases between. CDR3 coding DNA: TGTGCCAGCAGCTTAGTAGCGACCGGGGAGCTGTTTTTT. Encoded protein: CASSLVATGELFF.

This clonotype has more than one count but fewer than ten. The gene calls are TRBV7-2 and TRBJ2-7; D remains ambiguous. CDR1 and CDR2 (germline): SGHTA, FQGNSA. The CDR3 has 16 amino acids. V gave up 5 bases and J gave up 4 bases, with 21 bases separating them. The CDR3 DNA reads TGTGCCAGCAGCCGGCCGGCGGAGCGACGACTTTACGAGCAGTACTTC. This gives the protein CASSRPAERRLYEQYF.

The chain couples TRBV12-3 or TRBV12-4 to TRBJ2-7; perhaps TRBD2 as D (6 bases). The V end was cut by 1 base, the J end by 6 bases, with 16 bases between. The CDR3 is 15 residues long. The CDR3 spells CASSLVPGDGGEQYF. CDR3 DNA sequence: TGTGCCAGCAGTTTAGTTCCGGGAGATGGGGGCGAGCAGTACTTC.

The rearrangement links TRBV4-3 to TRBJ1-3, with TRBD1 identical over 7 bases. Trimming cost V 1 base and J 2 bases; bases outside gene matches: 2. Germline CDR1 is LGHNA and CDR2 is YSLEER. The CDR3 runs 15 residues. CDR3 nucleotide sequence: TGCGCCAGCAGCCAAGCGACAGGGACTGGAAACACCATATATTTT. This sequence encodes CASSQATGTGNTIYF.